This T cell receptor beta chain originates from a study of cytomegalovirus exposure and HLA in healthy donors. An approximately 130-subject validation cohort, separate from the roughly 670-subject first cohort, supplied the donors. This clone was seen only once. Its target is unknown. Study-level points and caveats: The listing of 150 or so TCR beta chains classed them as cytomegalovirus-associated. First-cohort TCR clusters were later found to tend to co-occur in the 120 or so validation repertoires. The study found most TCR sequences rare, yet found some public TCRs in many donors.

Trimming removed 1 base at V and 5 bases at J, with 10 bases between. Looked up from germline, CDR1 is SGHAT and CDR2 is FQNNGV. There are 14 residues in the CDR3. The repertoire was sequenced with immunoSEQ multiplex PCR; TCRdb's copy has only in-frame clones and lacks some. Here the sample spans over 150,000 clones, roughly 89% being singletons. J is TRBJ2-3 and V is TRBV11-2; D may be TRBD2 (5 bases). This TCR was sampled from a woman aged 18-29 years in good health and CMV-seropositive. Sequences were obtained from PBMCs. The CDR3 DNA sequence: TGTGCCAGCAGCTTAGCGAGGGAAAGAGATACGCAGTATTTT. Its protein is CASSLARERDTQYF.